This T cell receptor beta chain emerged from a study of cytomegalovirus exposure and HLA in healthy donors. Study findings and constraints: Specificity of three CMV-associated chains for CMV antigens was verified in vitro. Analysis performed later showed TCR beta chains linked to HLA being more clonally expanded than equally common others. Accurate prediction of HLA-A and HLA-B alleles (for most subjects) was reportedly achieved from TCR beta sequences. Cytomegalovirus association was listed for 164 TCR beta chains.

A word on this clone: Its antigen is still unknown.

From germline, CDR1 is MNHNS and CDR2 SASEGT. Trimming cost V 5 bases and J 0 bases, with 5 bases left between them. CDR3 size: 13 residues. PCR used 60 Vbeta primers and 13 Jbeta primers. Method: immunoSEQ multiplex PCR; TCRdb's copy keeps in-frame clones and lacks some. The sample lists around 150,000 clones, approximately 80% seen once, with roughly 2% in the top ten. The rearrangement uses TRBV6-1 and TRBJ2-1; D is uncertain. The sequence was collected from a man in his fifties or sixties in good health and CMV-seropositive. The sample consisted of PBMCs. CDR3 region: CASSTLSYNEQFF. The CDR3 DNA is TGTGCCAGCAGTACTCTCTCCTACAATGAGCAGTTCTTC.